A single sample gave rise to the 22 T cell receptor beta chains below, sequenced in a study of blood T cell repertoires in COVID-19. Only in-frame clones appear in the TCRdb table, and some are missing; sequencing was by immunoSEQ multiplex PCR. This table holds some 76,000 clones, around 80% found once. Material: peripheral blood. The receptors shown here come from a man aged 45 to 65 with COVID-19, enrolled during active disease.

The chain uses TRBV7-6 and TRBJ2-1, with 16 positions matching TRBD2. Germline CDR1 is SGHVS and CDR2 is FNYEAQ. The CDR3 is 19 residues long. V lost 3 bases to trimming and J lost 2 bases; unmatched junction nucleotides: 7. Written as DNA, the CDR3 is TGTGCCAGCAGCTTGGGGCCGGGACTAGCGGGAGGGACCTACAATGAGCAGTTCTTC. It specifies CASSLGPGLAGGTYNEQFF.

V gene TRBV30 combines with J gene TRBJ2-7; a possible D gene is TRBD1 (6 bases). CDR1 and CDR2 from the germline V gene are GTSNPN and SVGIG (reference sequence). Trimming left V 0 bases short and J 2 bases short, with 11 bases between. This CDR3 comprises 14 residues. The CDR3 nucleotides read TGTGCCTGGAGTGTACCGGACAGTGCCTACGAGCAGTACTTC. Translating gives CAWSVPDSAYEQYF.

V is TRBV27 and J is TRBJ2-1, with D perhaps TRBD2 (5 bases). CDR1 is MNHEY, CDR2 SMNVEV, per germline (reference sequence). The V and J ends lost 8 bases and 1 base respectively, with 12 bases between them. CDR3 length: 14 amino acids. CDR3 sequence reads: CASHGLRSYNEQFF. CDR3 bases: TGTGCCAGCCATGGACTCAGGTCCTACAATGAGCAGTTCTTC.

V gene TRBV6-4 combines with J gene TRBJ2-3; TRBD2 matches at 8 bases. After removal of 0 bases from V and 2 bases from J, the junction contained 4 bases not matched to a gene. The CDR3 sequence is 16 residues long. Germline V gene data show CDR1 as MRHNA and CDR2 as SNTAGT. The chain's CDR3 is CASSDSPGGSTDTQYF. CDR3 coding DNA: TGTGCCAGCAGTGACTCGCCGGGAGGGTCCACAGATACGCAGTATTTT.

V usage is TRBV3-1 (or the pseudogene TRBV3-2) and J usage is TRBJ2-2; TRBD2 matches at 7 bases. The V gene end was trimmed by 5 bases and the J gene end by 4 bases; junction bases not matched to a gene: 13. Germline V gene data show CDR1 as LGHDT and CDR2 as YNNKEL (reference sequence). The CDR3 has 17 amino acids. In nucleotides, the CDR3 is TGTGCCAGCAGCGGGACTACTAGCCTGCGGGGCACCGGGGAGCTGTTTTTT. Its translation is CASSGTTSLRGTGELFF.

This clone was recorded a few times. The V call is TRBV28, the J call TRBJ2-7; 15 bases are a match to TRBD2. Germline lookup yields CDR1 MDHEN and CDR2 SYDVKM. The CDR3 consists of 18 residues. The V and J ends lost 6 bases and 3 bases, in that order; junction bases with no gene match: 12. CDR3 in amino acids: CASSGRRTSGRESYEQYF. In DNA form, the CDR3 reads TGTGCCAGCAGCGGGAGGAGGACTAGCGGGAGGGAAAGCTACGAGCAGTACTTC.

This chain joins TRBV29-1 and TRBJ2-3, with D tentatively TRBD2 (6 bases). Per germline, CDR1 SQVTM and CDR2 ANQGSEA. Trimming cost V 0 bases and J 9 bases, with 13 bases left between them. This CDR3 is 13 amino acids long. CDR3 coding DNA: TGCAGCGTTGAAGATTTAGGACTACGAACGCAGTATTTT. Residues: CSVEDLGLRTQYF.

V is TRBV9 and J is TRBJ2-7; TRBD1 is a possible D gene (6 bases). The germline CDR1 and CDR2 sequences are SGDLS and YYNGEE. The CDR3 has 15 residues. V lost 0 bases, J lost 3 bases, and 13 bases lay in between. Here the CDR3 DNA reads TGTGCCAGCAGCGTAGGGTGGGGGCCCCTCTACGAGCAGTACTTC. It yields the protein CASSVGWGPLYEQYF.

The CDR3 nucleotides are TGTGCCAGCAGTCTAATCAGGCAGGGCACTGAAGCTTTCTTT. Translated: CASSLIRQGTEAFF. This chain uses TRBV28 with TRBJ1-1, with a tentative D call TRBD1 (5 bases). This CDR3 is 14 amino acids long. CDR1 is MDHEN, CDR2 SYDVKM, per germline. V lost 5 bases to trimming and J lost 4 bases, with 14 bases between them.

V usage is TRBV7-2 and J usage is TRBJ2-6; TRBD2 is a possible D gene (7 bases). CDR3 length: 16 amino acids. The V and J ends lost 5 bases and 2 bases respectively, with 13 bases between them. Germline values: CDR1 SGHTA, CDR2 FQGNSA. Here the CDR3 reads CASSPRGGAGANVLTF. In nucleotides, the CDR3 is TGTGCCAGCAGCCCTAGAGGGGGGGCTGGGGCCAACGTCCTGACTTTC.

V is TRBV11-1 and J is TRBJ2-2, with 9 bases aligning to TRBD2. The CDR3 is 14 residues long. V dropped 5 bases and J dropped 7; count of bases not matched to a gene: 5. The germline V gene encodes CDR1 SGHAT and CDR2 FQDESV (reference sequence). The CDR3 loop is CASSQGLANGELFF. For the CDR3, the DNA is TGTGCCAGCAGCCAGGGACTAGCAAACGGGGAGCTGTTTTTT. The full variable domain, rest sourced from reference TRBV11-1 and TRBJ2-2, is EAEVAQSPRYKITEKSQAVAFWCDPISGHATLYWYRQILGQGPELLVQFQDESVVDDSQLPKDRFSAERLKGVDSTLKIQPAELGDSAMYLCASSQGLANGELFFGEGSRLTVL.

This clone came up once. The chain employs TRBV5-5 and TRBJ2-2, with TRBD2 identical over 10 bases. With V trimmed by 4 bases and J by 2 bases, 5 bases remained unmatched. This CDR3 is built from 16 residues. CDR1 and CDR2 (germline): SGHKS, YYEKEE (reference sequence). CDR3: CASSPLAGTNTGELFF. DNA for the CDR3: TGTGCCAGCAGCCCACTAGCGGGAACAAACACCGGGGAGCTGTTTTTT.

Comment on this clone: Relative to the germline gene, one junction end is altered; a read error may explain this. The chain couples TRBV13 to TRBJ2-1; D is uncertain. The germline V gene encodes CDR1 PRHDT and CDR2 FYEKMQ (reference sequence). The CDR3 runs to 14 residues. This CDR3 is CASSLDQRNNEQFF. In DNA form, the CDR3 reads TGTGCCAGCAGTTTAGATCAGCGAAACAATGAGCAGTTCTTC. Using reference TRBV13 and TRBJ2-1 for the parts outside the CDR3, the full variable domain is AAGVIQSPRHLIKEKRETATLKCYPIPRHDTVYWYQQGPGQDPQFLISFYEKMQSDKGSIPDRFSAQQFSDYHSELNMSSLELGDSALYFCASSLDQRNNEQFFGPGTRLTVL.

The V and J genes are TRBV5-1 and TRBJ1-4; no clear D. This CDR3 comprises 13 residues. Germline lookup yields CDR1 SGHRS and CDR2 YFSETQ. Trimming removed 5 bases from V and 5 bases from J, with 10 bases in between. CDR3 DNA: TGCGCCAGCAGAGGGAGCGGAAATGAAAAACTGTTTTTT. This encodes CASRGSGNEKLFF.

In the case of this clone: An end of the junction does not agree with germline; a read error may underlie this. The chain is built from TRBV7-3 and TRBJ2-3; TRBD1 is a possible D gene (6 bases). CDR3 length equals 13 residues. Germline CDR1 and CDR2: SGHTA and FQGTGA. CDR3 sequence reads: CASSPGPGQWRDF. In DNA form, the CDR3 reads TGTGCCAGCAGCCCTGGACCGGGACAATGGCGGGATTTT.

The gene calls are TRBV5-4 and TRBJ2-1, with D maybe TRBD1 (6 bases). The V gene lost 4 bases and the J gene lost 4 bases, with 12 bases spanning the gap. The CDR3 length is 14 residues. Germline CDR1 SGHNT, CDR2 YYREEE (reference sequence). The CDR3 is CASSGRDNYNEQFF. CDR3 DNA sequence: TGTGCCAGCAGCGGCCGGGACAATTACAATGAGCAGTTCTTC.

The rearrangement uses TRBV7-3 and TRBJ2-3; TRBD2 matches 7 bases. The CDR3 length is 15 residues. CDR1 is SGHTA, CDR2 FQGTGA, per germline. The V and J ends lost 5 bases and 4 bases, in that order; junction bases with no gene match: 9. This CDR3 is CASSPRGGRADTQYF. The CDR3 DNA reads as TGTGCCAGCAGCCCCCGTGGGGGGAGGGCAGATACGCAGTATTTT.

The chain couples TRBV4-1 to TRBJ2-7; 8 bases fit TRBD2. The junction had 7 bases not matched to a gene; V was cut back by 0 bases and J by 3 bases. The CDR3 sequence is 16 residues long. Germline CDR1 and CDR2: MGHRA and YSYEKL. CDR3 DNA sequence: TGCGCCAGCAGCCAAGATCGCACTAGCGGATACTACGAGCAGTACTTC. It encodes CASSQDRTSGYYEQYF.

The rearrangement links TRBV13 to TRBJ2-7, with D uncertain. V gave up 6 bases and J gave up 0 bases, with 18 bases separating them. This CDR3 region has 16 residues. Germline values: CDR1 PRHDT, CDR2 FYEKMQ (reference sequence). The CDR3 DNA sequence: TGTGCCAGCAGTCCAGAGGCGACGTCCCGCTCCTACGAGCAGTACTTC. As protein: CASSPEATSRSYEQYF.

The V gene is TRBV11-3, the J gene TRBJ2-5; 10 bases align to TRBD2. The junction had 8 bases not matched to a gene; V was cut back by 2 bases and J by 5 bases. This CDR3 has 16 amino acids. Germline values: CDR1 SGHNT, CDR2 YENEEA. The CDR3, as DNA: TGTGCCAGCAGCTTAAGGGCTAGCGGGAGCATTGAGACCCAGTACTTC. Translating gives CASSLRASGSIETQYF.

The chain is built from TRBV6-5 and TRBJ2-7; 7 nucleotides match TRBD1. The CDR3 extends over 14 amino acids. CDR1 is MNHEY, CDR2 SVGAGI, per germline. V was pared by 5 bases and J by 3 bases, with 7 bases of the junction left unmatched. The CDR3 nucleotides read TGTGCCAGCAGTCAGGGGGACAGCCTCTACGAGCAGTACTTC. It translates to CASSQGDSLYEQYF.

This chain joins TRBV19 and TRBJ1-4, with 8 bases aligning to TRBD1. CDR1 is LNHDA and CDR2 is SQIVND in the germline V gene (reference sequence). The CDR3 is made up of 12 amino acids. The V segment lost 7 bases and the J segment 13 bases; nucleotides outside the gene matches: 8. CDR3 nucleotide sequence: TGTGCCAGTACCTGGGACAGGCGGCGACTGTTTTTT. It yields the protein CASTWDRRRLFF.